This T cell receptor (beta chain) was identified in a study of prognosis after radiotherapy for stage I lung cancer (dated by TCRdb to the early 2020s). For the wider study: Between early 2018 and January 2019, around 20 patients with stage I NSCLC were enrolled in Nanjing, China. On tumor histology, fewer than 15 patients had adenocarcinoma and six to eight had squamous cell carcinoma. About 20% of the 19 patients developed distant metastases after SBRT, at a median of roughly seven months; the other 15 showed no significant progression. Newly diagnosed primary stage I lung tumors were found in 14 to 15 patients, while oligometastatic NSCLC after surgical resection of the primary tumor was found in a few. In every patient, SBRT was given without any concurrent therapy. Every patient was deemed medically inoperable, roughly twelve because of comorbidities and more than 5 because they refused surgery. The study profiled peripheral blood TCR beta repertoires from stage I NSCLC patients before and after stereotactic body radiotherapy and related them to distant failure. The cohort was made up of about a dozen men and more than 5 women, with a median age of approximately 74 years and an age range of roughly 50 to 84 years. SBRT was given in 3 to 5 fractions with a biologically effective dose of at least 100 Gy, using image-guided IMRT or VMAT. The study sequenced about 40 blood samples from some 20 patients, one before and one after SBRT per patient. Overall study results and their limits: The study was limited by the small cohort and short follow-up, and independent validation of the study findings is required. No adjustment for multiple comparisons was applied to any of the reported P values. Whether the expanded TCR clones were tumor-specific was not determined. A decrease in unique TCR clone counts was observed after SBRT (median approximately 9,800 before versus around 6,900 after; Wilcoxon paired P=0.011). TRBV and TRBJ usage frequencies reportedly varied with metastasis status, involving two V genes at baseline and some ten V and two J genes after SBRT. Post-SBRT Shannon entropy and its change from baseline were lower in patients who developed distant metastases; baseline Shannon entropy was not associated with metastases.

This clonotype has ten or more counts. Its antigen is not yet known. No base-level quality is on record; no much larger clone is a single base apart. CDR3 length: 13 amino acids, cysteine to phenylalanine. Only the CDR3 part of the read is kept: 39 bases, read in frame from the first base. The germline V gene encodes CDR1 SEHNR and CDR2 FQNEAQ (reference sequence). V is clipped by 5 bases and J by 7 bases, and the sequence between their germline boundaries is 15 bases long. All patients had node-negative disease on CT and PET/CT, and none had a history of other malignancies or had previously received chemotherapy or radiotherapy. At each of two time points, six milliliters of peripheral venous blood were collected into EDTA tubes. PBMCs were isolated by Ficoll-Paque Plus density-gradient centrifugation. Right after collection, samples were kept at -80 degrees C until analysis. Two rounds of multiplex PCR were performed to amplify the TCR beta CDR3 region from genomic DNA. The first PCR round used primers specific to each TRBV and TRBJ gene, with sequences filed in Chinese patent CN105087789A. Universal primers were used in the second round of PCR. The Roche High Pure PCR Template Preparation Kit was used to extract genomic DNA from frozen PBMCs. An Illumina HiSeq 3000 was used to sequence the libraries paired-end with 151 bp reads. The paper's data handling went like this. CutAdapt was used to discard raw reads that did not contain the multiplex PCR primer sequences. PEAR was used to merge high-quality paired reads into contigs. By aligning each contig to reference sequences, MiXCR assigned the TRB V, D and J gene segments to that contig. To remove sequencing errors, CDR3 sequences were clustered according to base quality and sequence similarity. Diversity was measured as Shannon entropy normalized by the natural log of productive TCR sequence number. Clonality was defined as one minus Shannon entropy divided by the natural log of the number of unique clonotypes. The Youden index of ROC curves was used to select progression-free survival cut-offs for repertoire metrics, and analyses were performed in R 3.5.3. Through fastp at Q25 and MiXCR, TCRdb rebuilt clones from the public reads, retaining in-frame beta chains. Every CDR3 protein is listed once, alongside the most common genes and DNA of its rows. The V and J calls here are based on TCRdb, not the publication. Recorded for this sample are roughly 30,000 distinct CDR3 sequences; roughly 40% of them occurred a single time. The ten largest clones take up about 31% of the sample.

Here the chain combines TRBV7-9 and TRBJ2-7; TRBD1 is a weak D gene call, 5 bases matching. The specimen was PBMCs, collected before or after stereotactic body radiation therapy (not recorded which). This sequence originates from a donor of 50 years or more with non-small cell lung cancer. Read as DNA, the sequence is TGTGCCAGCAGCCCAGGGTCCCTTTATGAGCAGTACTTC. This codes for CASSPGSLYEQYF.